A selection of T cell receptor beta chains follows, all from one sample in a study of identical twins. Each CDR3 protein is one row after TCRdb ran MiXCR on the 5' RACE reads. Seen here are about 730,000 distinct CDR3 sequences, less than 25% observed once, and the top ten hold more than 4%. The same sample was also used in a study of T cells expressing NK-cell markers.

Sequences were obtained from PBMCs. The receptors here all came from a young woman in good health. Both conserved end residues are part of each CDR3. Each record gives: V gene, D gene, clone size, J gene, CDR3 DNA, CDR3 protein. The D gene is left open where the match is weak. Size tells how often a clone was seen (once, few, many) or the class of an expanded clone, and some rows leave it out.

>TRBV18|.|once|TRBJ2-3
TGTGCCAGCTCACCGCGGTTGGGCGAGGAAGATACGCAGTATTTT
CASSPRLGEEDTQYF
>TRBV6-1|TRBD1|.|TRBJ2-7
TGTGCCAGCAGGGAGACAGGGGGCCACGAGCAGTACTTC
CASRETGGHEQYF
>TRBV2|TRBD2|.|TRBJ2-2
TGTGCCAGCAGTGAGCTCGGGGGGGCGAACACCGGGGAGCTGTTTTTT
CASSELGGANTGELFF
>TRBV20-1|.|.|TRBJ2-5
TGCAGTGCCTCGGACTCCTCAGAGACCCAGTACTTC
CSASDSSETQYF
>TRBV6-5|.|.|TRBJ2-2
TGTGCCAGCAGTTACTCAGGCTTTTCGAACACCGGGGAGCTGTTTTTT
CASSYSGFSNTGELFF
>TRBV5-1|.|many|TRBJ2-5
TGCGCCAGCAGCCCACAGGCTCCAGGGGAGACCCAGTACTTC
CASSPQAPGETQYF
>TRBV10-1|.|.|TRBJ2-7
TGCGCCAGCAGTGACCCGGGGACCGAGCAGTACTTC
CASSDPGTEQYF
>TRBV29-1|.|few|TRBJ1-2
TGCAGCGCCACAGACAGTTCCCTCTATGGCTACACCTTC
CSATDSSLYGYTF
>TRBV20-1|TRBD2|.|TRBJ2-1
TGCAGTGCTTCCCTTACTAGCGGGGGCCTCCGACCGTTCTTC
CSASLTSGGLRPFF
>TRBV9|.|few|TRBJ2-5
TGTGCCAGCAGCGTAGACCCAGAAGAGACCCAGTACTTC
CASSVDPEETQYF
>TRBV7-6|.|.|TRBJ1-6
TGTGCCAGCAGCCCTCTTCCGCTTGGAGACGGCTCACCCCTCCACTTT
CASSPLPLGDGSPLHF
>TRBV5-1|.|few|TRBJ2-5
TGCGCCAGCAGCCGTACCTCCGGGACTGACTTAATACTGGCCCAGTACTTC
CASSRTSGTDLILAQYF
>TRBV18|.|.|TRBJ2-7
TGTGCCAGCTCACCACCTGACTACTCCTACGAGCAGTACTTC
CASSPPDYSYEQYF
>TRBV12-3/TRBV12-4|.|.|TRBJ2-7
TGTGCCAGCAGTTTAGGATCAGGGACCGGAAAGCAGTACTTC
CASSLGSGTGKQYF
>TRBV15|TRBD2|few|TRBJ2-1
TGTGCCACCAGCAGAGTTAAGGGAGGGACTATTTACAATGAGCAGTTCTTC
CATSRVKGGTIYNEQFF
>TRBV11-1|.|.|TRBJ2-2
TGTGCCAGCAGCTTAGAGGACCGGGGATCCATTTGGAACACCGGGGAGCTGTTTTTT
CASSLEDRGSIWNTGELFF
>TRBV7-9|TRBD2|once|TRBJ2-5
TGTGCCAGCAGCTCCAATAAGCGGGAGGAGACCCAGTACTTC
CASSSNKREETQYF
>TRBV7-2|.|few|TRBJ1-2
TGTGCCAGCAGCTTATTGGGATTCAGAGATGGCTACACCTTC
CASSLLGFRDGYTF
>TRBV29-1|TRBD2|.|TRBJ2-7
TGCAGCGTTTCGAAGCGGGGGAACTCCTACGAGCAGTACTTC
CSVSKRGNSYEQYF
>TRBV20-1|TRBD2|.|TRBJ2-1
TGCAGTGCTAGAGTACCTAGCGGGGGACATCACAATGAGCAGTTCTTC
CSARVPSGGHHNEQFF
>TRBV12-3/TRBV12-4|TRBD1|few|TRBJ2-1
TGTGCCAGCAGAACCGCCGACAGGGGGCTTAGTGAGCAGTTCTTC
CASRTADRGLSEQFF
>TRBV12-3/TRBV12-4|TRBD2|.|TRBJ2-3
TGTGCCAGCAGTCCACCAGGTTTAGCGGGGTACACAGATACGCAGTATTTT
CASSPPGLAGYTDTQYF
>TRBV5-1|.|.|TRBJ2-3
TGCGCCAGCAGCCTGGGGTACGCCGAAGATACGCAGTATTTT
CASSLGYAEDTQYF
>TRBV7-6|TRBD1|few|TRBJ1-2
TGTGCCAGCAGCCAGGGGGTGGCAGCTAACTATGGCTACACCTTC
CASSQGVAANYGYTF
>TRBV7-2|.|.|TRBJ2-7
TGTGCCAGCAGCCCCTTTGGGGCAGGGTACTCCTACGAGCAGTACTTC
CASSPFGAGYSYEQYF
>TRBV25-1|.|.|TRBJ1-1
TGTGCCAGCAGTGAATCAGGGAGGTTGAGCACTGAAGCTTTCTTT
CASSESGRLSTEAFF
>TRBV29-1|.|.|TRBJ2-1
TGCAGCGTTGGGGGGGGCAGTGAGCAGTTCTTC
CSVGGGSEQFF
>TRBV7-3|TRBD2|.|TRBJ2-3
TGTGCCAGCAGCTTAACGGCTAGCGGGGGGGTCACAGATACGCAGTATTTT
CASSLTASGGVTDTQYF
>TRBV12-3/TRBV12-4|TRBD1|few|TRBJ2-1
TGTGCCAGCAGGACGGGACAGGGATACAATGAGCAGTTCTTC
CASRTGQGYNEQFF
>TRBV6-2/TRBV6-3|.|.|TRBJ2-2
TGTGCCAGCAGCCCCCTTCGGAACACCGGGGAGCTGTTTTTT
CASSPLRNTGELFF
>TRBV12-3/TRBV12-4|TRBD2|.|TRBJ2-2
TGTGCCAGTCGACCGGGGCTAGCGGTCCCTCTCCACACCGGGGAGCTGTTTTTT
CASRPGLAVPLHTGELFF
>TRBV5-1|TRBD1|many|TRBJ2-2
TGCGCCAGCGTAGCCGGGACAGGGAACACCGGGGAGCTGTTTTTT
CASVAGTGNTGELFF
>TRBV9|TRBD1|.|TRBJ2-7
TGTGCCAGCAGCGCCTGGCCTCAGGGGGTCTACGAGCAGTACTTC
CASSAWPQGVYEQYF
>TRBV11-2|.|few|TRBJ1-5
TGTGCCAGCAGCTTGGGCCGCTCCAATCAGCCCCAGCATTTT
CASSLGRSNQPQHF
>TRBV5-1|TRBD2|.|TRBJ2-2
TGCGCCAGTCACCGCCTAGCGGGGGACACCGGGGAGCTGTTTTTT
CASHRLAGDTGELFF
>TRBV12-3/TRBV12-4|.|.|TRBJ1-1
TGTGCCAGCAGGTCGACCTTGAACACTGAAGCTTTCTTT
CASRSTLNTEAFF
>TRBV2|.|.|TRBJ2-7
TGTGCCAGCAGCTTTCGACCCACGACGTCCTACGAGCAGTACTTC
CASSFRPTTSYEQYF
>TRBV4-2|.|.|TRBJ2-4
TGTGCCAGCAGCCAAGTCCGGGACGAAAACATTCAGTACTTC
CASSQVRDENIQYF
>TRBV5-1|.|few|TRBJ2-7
TGCGCCAGCAGCCGACCGGGGGCTGAACAGTACGAGCAGTACTTC
CASSRPGAEQYEQYF
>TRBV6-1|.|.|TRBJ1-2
TGTGCCAGCACCACGGGCGCAAAAGACAGGGGCTACACCTTC
CASTTGAKDRGYTF
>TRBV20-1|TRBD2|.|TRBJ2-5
TGCAGTGCTAGTAAATCTAGCGGGGTACAAGAGACCCAGTACTTC
CSASKSSGVQETQYF
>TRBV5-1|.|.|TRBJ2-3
TGCGCCAGCATGATCGGGCCCTCCCGCACAGATACGCAGTATTTT
CASMIGPSRTDTQYF
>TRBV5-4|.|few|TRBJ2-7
TGTGCCAGCAGCTTGAACCAGATTATCGACGAGCAGTACTTC
CASSLNQIIDEQYF
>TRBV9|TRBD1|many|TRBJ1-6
TGTGCCAGCAGCGTAGGACAGGGTTGGAATTCACCCCTCCACTTT
CASSVGQGWNSPLHF
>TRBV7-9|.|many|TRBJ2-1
TGTGCCAGCAGCTTAGCGATGGAGCGGCAGTTCTTC
CASSLAMERQFF
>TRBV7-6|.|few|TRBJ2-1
TGTGCCAGCAGCTTGGCACTGGGGAATAATGAGCAGTTCTTC
CASSLALGNNEQFF